This T cell receptor beta chain emerged from a study of blood T cells in healthy people across ages. The use of a sample-barcoded 5' primer and a J-beta primer mix characterized a second PCR of roughly 6 to 12 cycles. MiXCR was run by TCRdb on the 5' RACE reads, yielding one entry per CDR3 protein. The sample records roughly 1.7 million distinct CDR3 sequences, almost 35% being singletons. Looked up from germline, CDR1 is SQVTM and CDR2 is ANQGSEA. The CDR3 runs to 14 residues. V was clipped by 4 bases and J by 3 bases, with 14 bases between them. This receptor was identified in a woman aged 25 to 39 in good health. Sequenced: blood. This chain links TRBV29-1 with TRBJ2-3, with D unresolved. This chain's CDR3 is CSVASDSETDTQYF. For the CDR3, the DNA is TGCAGCGTTGCGAGCGACTCCGAGACAGATACGCAGTATTTT.